This T cell receptor beta chain originates from a study of T cells in Graves' hyperthyroidism and ophthalmopathy. Uncontrolled infection, other autoimmune disease, pregnancy or lactation led to exclusion. Using RNA transcripts as the source, TCR beta CDR3 regions were amplified. When the TCR CDR3 underwent first-round RT-PCR, the HTBI primer set was used. MiXCR, run by TCRdb on the multiplex PCR reads, gives a single entry per CDR3 protein. The sample has roughly 710,000 distinct CDR3 sequences, about 35% seen once. This clonotype was observed many times. The sequenced material came from blood. The TCR sequence derives from a woman aged 40 to 50 with Graves' hyperthyroidism.

This CDR3 reads CASSLGSAYEQYF. CDR3 sequence (DNA): TGTGCCAGCAGCTTAGGGTCAGCCTACGAGCAGTACTTC. The chain couples TRBV7-9 to TRBJ2-7; the D is unclear. The V gene's germline CDR1 is SEHNR and CDR2 FQNEAQ (reference sequence). Between the trimmed V and J ends, which lost 1 base and 2 bases, there was a span of 6 bases. This CDR3 region has 13 residues.